These 9 T cell receptor beta chains share one sample of origin, sequenced in a study of Graves' ophthalmopathy and Graves' hyperthyroidism. The sequenced template was RNA, covering the TCR beta CDR3 region. The workflow started with a first-round RT-PCR run with HTBI primers and then moved on to a second-round multiplex PCR. TCRdb redid the calling of the multiplex PCR reads with MiXCR, one entry per CDR3 protein. The sample holds some 520,000 distinct CDR3 sequences, around 14% seen once. Sequenced: blood. These receptors originate from a woman aged 25 to 39 with Graves' ophthalmopathy.

This clonotype was observed at least ten times. The chain is built from TRBV14 and TRBJ2-5; 14 positions match TRBD2. Germline assignment: CDR1 SGHDN and CDR2 FVKESK. Losses at the gene ends were 3 bases for V and 5 bases for J; bases not matched to a gene: 5. This CDR3 spans 16 amino acids. The CDR3 sequence is CASSQPGLAGVETQYF. The DNA for the CDR3 is TGTGCCAGCAGCCAGCCGGGACTAGCGGGAGTTGAGACCCAGTACTTC. The whole variable domain, filled in from reference TRBV14 and TRBJ2-5, reads EAGVTQFPSHSVIEKGQTVTLRCDPISGHDNLYWYRRVMGKEIKFLLHFVKESKQDESGMPNNRFLAERTGGTYSTLKVQPAELEDSGVYFCASSQPGLAGVETQYFGPGTRLLVL.

This clonotype was counted many times. This chain joins TRBV6-1 and TRBJ1-2; D is uncertain. The V end lost 5 bases, the J end lost 4 bases, and 8 bases lay between the germline ends. Germline-derived CDR1 and CDR2 are MNHNS and SASEGT. This CDR3 has 12 residues. CDR3 DNA: TGTGCCAGCAGTACCTGGCCCTATGGCTACACCTTC. Its protein product is CASSTWPYGYTF.

The J gene is TRBJ2-5, the V gene TRBV18; 7 nucleotides agree with TRBD2. CDR1 is KGHSH, CDR2 LQKENI, per germline. The V segment lost 1 base and the J segment 7 bases; nucleotides outside the gene matches: 6. The CDR3 is 14 amino acids. CDR3 coding DNA: TGTGCCAGCTCACCACGGAGCGGGGAAGGGACCCAGTACTTC. Translated, it gives CASSPRSGEGTQYF.

This clonotype showed up just a few times. The gene calls are TRBV6-5 and TRBJ2-7; D uncertain. CDR3 length: 14 amino acids. Per germline, CDR1 MNHEY and CDR2 SVGAGI. V was clipped by 2 bases and J by 5 bases, with 13 bases between them. This chain's CDR3 is CASSYHNSRNEQYF. As DNA, the CDR3 is TGTGCCAGCAGTTACCACAATTCGAGAAACGAGCAGTACTTC.

This clonotype was seen ten or more times. This chain links TRBV12-3 or TRBV12-4 with TRBJ2-5; D is uncertain. This CDR3 is 13 amino acids long. Trimming removed 6 bases from V and 5 bases from J, with 13 bases in between. The CDR3 DNA sequence: TGTGCCAGCAGCCTAAACCAAGGGGAGACCCAGTACTTC. Translation: CASSLNQGETQYF.

The table lists this clonotype with many counts. The gene calls are TRBV27 and TRBJ1-5; D remains ambiguous. In germline, CDR1 is MNHEY, CDR2 SMNVEV (reference sequence). V was trimmed by 6 bases and J by 6 bases, leaving 12 bases between them. The length of the CDR3 is 13 residues. The DNA for the CDR3 is TGTGCCAGCAGGCCAGTTAGAGGTCAGCCCCAGCATTTT. Its translation: CASRPVRGQPQHF.

There are many counts of this clonotype. V and J are TRBV27 and TRBJ2-5, with D perhaps assigned TRBD1 or TRBD2 (5 bases each). Germline CDR1 MNHEY, CDR2 SMNVEV (reference sequence). Trimming left V 3 bases short and J 13 bases short, with 12 bases between. The CDR3 spans 11 residues. CDR3: CASSLGPTWYF. The CDR3 DNA sequence: TGTGCCAGCAGTTTGGGACCCACCTGGTACTTC.

This clonotype was recorded at least ten times. The J gene is TRBJ2-7, the V gene TRBV6-5; 7 bases are shared with TRBD1. Trimming took 3 bases from V and 1 from J; bases not matched to a gene: 6. Germline V gives CDR1 MNHEY, CDR2 SVGAGI. The CDR3 consists of 15 residues. For the CDR3, the DNA is TGTGCCAGCAGTTATTCCCCGGGACAGTCCTACGAGCAGTACTTC. Translation: CASSYSPGQSYEQYF.

This clonotype was recorded many times. The rearrangement links TRBV4-2 to TRBJ1-1, with no clear D. The CDR3 sequence is 14 residues long. The V and J ends lost 0 bases and 4 bases respectively, with 9 bases between them. The germline CDR1 and CDR2 sequences are LGHNA and YNFKEQ. In nucleotides, the CDR3 is TGTGCCAGCAGCCAAGATACAAAGCTCACTGAAGCTTTCTTT. Translation: CASSQDTKLTEAFF.